This TCR beta chain emerged from a study of T cell repertoires in cytomegalovirus infection. Overall study context: Evidence of both CMV infection and a matching HLA type came from public TCR beta signatures. Study-wide points: The cumulative frequency of public TCR beta families distinguished individuals who carried CMV together with the relevant HLA.

Via MiXCR, TCRdb re-called the reads, giving one row per CDR3 protein. The top ten hold 20% to 30% of the sample, which has nearly 550,000 distinct CDR3 sequences, 16% seen once. This clonotype was recorded many times. What it recognizes is unknown. The CDR3 runs to 15 residues. The V gene lost 2 bases and the J gene lost 0 bases, with 11 bases spanning the gap. From germline, CDR1 is LGHNA and CDR2 YNFKEQ. The sequence came from a human donor in good health (CMV status not recorded). Some clones in this sample may be carry-over from other donors' samples. The source material was CD8+ T cells from PBMCs. This chain joins TRBV4-2 and TRBJ2-7; D is possibly TRBD1 (6 bases). CDR3 nucleotide sequence: TGTGCCAGCAGCCAACCGGACAGTTTCTCCTACGAGCAGTACTTC. It yields the protein CASSQPDSFSYEQYF.